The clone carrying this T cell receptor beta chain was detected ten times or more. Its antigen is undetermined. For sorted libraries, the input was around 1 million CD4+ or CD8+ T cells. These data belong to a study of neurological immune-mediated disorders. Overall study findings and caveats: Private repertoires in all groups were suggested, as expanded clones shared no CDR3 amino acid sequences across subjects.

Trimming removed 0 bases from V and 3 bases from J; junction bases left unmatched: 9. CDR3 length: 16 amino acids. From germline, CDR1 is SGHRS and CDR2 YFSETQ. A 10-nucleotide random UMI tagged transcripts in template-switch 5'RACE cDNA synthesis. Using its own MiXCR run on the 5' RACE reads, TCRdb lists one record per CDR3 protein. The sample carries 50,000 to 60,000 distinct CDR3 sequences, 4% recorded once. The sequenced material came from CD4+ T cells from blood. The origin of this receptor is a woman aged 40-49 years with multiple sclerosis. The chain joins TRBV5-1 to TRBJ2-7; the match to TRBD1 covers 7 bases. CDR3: CASSLASVRQGYEQYF. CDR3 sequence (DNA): TGCGCCAGCAGCTTGGCCAGTGTTCGACAGGGCTACGAGCAGTACTTC.